The rows below give T cell receptor beta chains drawn from one sample of a study of identifying expanded T cells in peripheral blood. Sequencing was performed with immunoSEQ multiplex PCR; in TCRdb, only in-frame clones are kept and a portion is missing. The sample holds 84,000 or so clones, approximately 90% seen once. Sequenced: blood. The receptors originated from a person aged 18 to 70 in good health. CDR3s include the opening cysteine and the closing phenylalanine or tryptophan. A D gene is named only where the DNA matches it firmly.

- | TRBJ2-2 | TRBV6-6 | CASSSRQADTGELFF
- | TRBJ1-5 | TRBV6-6 | CASRTRDVSNQPQHF
- | TRBJ2-1 | TRBV19 | CASSPFGGLPHNEQFF
- | TRBJ1-5 | TRBV30 | CAWSVSGRGPQHF
TRBD1 | TRBJ1-1 | TRBV11-1 | CASITLQGLGTEAFF
- | TRBJ1-5 | TRBV19 | CASSRSGPQDLVQPQHF
- | TRBJ1-6 | TRBV19 | CASSSDRNSPLHF
- | TRBJ1-2 | TRBV4-2 | CASSQEAGEDGYTF
- | TRBJ2-6 | TRBV14 | CASSQVYGTQNSGANVLTF
TRBD1 | TRBJ1-5 | TRBV10-2 | CASSGTGSQPQHF
- | TRBJ2-2 | TRBV5-1 | CASRDTANTGELFF
- | TRBJ1-3 | TRBV2 | CASNQQGESSGNTIYF
- | TRBJ1-3 | TRBV9 | CASILGGVSGNTIYF
TRBD1 | TRBJ1-2 | TRBV5-4 | CASRPDRLGYGYTF
- | TRBJ2-7 | TRBV5-1 | CASTALGQNEQYF
- | TRBJ1-1 | TRBV4-2 | CASSQPSGLVTEAFF
- | TRBJ2-5 | TRBV7-9 | CASSAGTETQYF
TRBD1 | TRBJ1-6 | TRBV5-6 | CASSAGQGQALHF
TRBD2 | TRBJ2-7 | TRBV6-1 | CASSEVAGAPRMQYF
- | TRBJ2-7 | TRBV19 | CASSRQVSLYEQYF
- | TRBJ2-3 | TRBV5-1 | CASRAGPSTDTQYF
TRBD1 | TRBJ2-7 | TRBV27 | CASSYGQGGEQYF
- | TRBJ2-5 | TRBV20-1 | CSAWRETQYF
- | TRBJ2-1 | TRBV5-1 | CASSPMGTLSNNEQFF
TRBD2 | TRBJ2-3 | TRBV19 | CASSMSASGRDTQYF
- | TRBJ1-5 | TRBV6-4 | CANSDSLVRGGQPQHF
- | TRBJ1-2 | TRBV6-1 | CASLPFQAGYGYTF
- | TRBJ2-1 | TRBV29-1 | CSVDRTATYNEQFF
TRBD1 | TRBJ1-5 | TRBV6-5 | CASSRSGTGDQPQHF
- | TRBJ1-1 | TRBV18 | CASSPLGRYTEAFF
- | TRBJ2-3 | TRBV5-1 | CASSPGSVGTTDTQYF
TRBD2 | TRBJ2-1 | TRBV7-2 | CASSLWGGSTYNEQFF
- | TRBJ1-5 | TRBV4-2 | CASSQGLADQPQHF
TRBD1 | TRBJ1-5 | TRBV18 | CASSPQGTGSNQPQHF
- | TRBJ2-1 | TRBV11-3 | CASSARPSSKYSYNEQFF
- | TRBJ1-2 | TRBV6-1 | CASSGSRGGGAPGYTF
- | TRBJ2-2 | TRBV5-4 | CASSLDRVNTGELFF
- | TRBJ2-3 | TRBV6-1 | CASSDHTDTQYF
TRBD2 | TRBJ2-1 | TRBV18 | CASSPLAGGPGYNEQFF
- | TRBJ1-5 | TRBV6-5 | CASSDRGYQPQHF
- | TRBJ1-2 | TRBV7-9 | CASSTLDNLNYGYTF
TRBD1 | TRBJ1-2 | TRBV6-5 | CAITPTGTNYGYTF
- | TRBJ1-2 | TRBV7-8 | CASSYRRQNYGYTF
- | TRBJ1-1 | TRBV5-6 | CASSLGRTVNTEAFF
- | TRBJ1-5 | TRBV19 | CASRRDPNQPQHF
TRBD1 | TRBJ1-6 | TRBV19 | CASSKDPRGNSPLHF
- | TRBJ1-1 | TRBV4-2 | CASSQGGRMNTEAFF
- | TRBJ1-3 | TRBV5-1 | CASSGMGSGNTIYF
- | TRBJ2-7 | TRBV29-1 | CRAFLEYF
- | TRBJ1-2 | TRBV29-1 | CSVLLPSYGYTF
TRBD1 | TRBJ2-1 | TRBV10-1 | CASSAGGAGNEQFF
TRBD2 | TRBJ2-3 | TRBV30 | CAWSPTQREVTDTQYF
- | TRBJ1-1 | TRBV19 | CASSIILTVVNTEAFF
- | TRBJ1-4 | TRBV9 | CASSVAGGLNEKLFF
TRBD2 | TRBJ2-2 | TRBV9 | CASGRLAGQSGELFF
TRBD1 | TRBJ1-1 | TRBV5-1 | CASNRGMNTEAFF
TRBD1 | TRBJ2-3 | TRBV4-1 | CASSQVDRDADTQYF
- | TRBJ2-1 | TRBV4-1 | CASSQEYRGGYNEQFF
TRBD2 | TRBJ2-2 | TRBV19 | CASCRGSGGNTGELFF